This TCR beta chain was sequenced in a study of T-cell memory formation after mild COVID-19. Findings and caveats of the study: CD4+ contracting clones were mainly CM and EM; CD8+ ones, EMRA. Day 15 to 85 contracting clones showed balanced CD4/CD8; day 15 to 37 expanders favored CD4+.

J gave up 3 bases and V 4 bases, and 6 bases lay outside the gene matches. Germline-derived CDR1 and CDR2 are SQVTM and ANQGSEA. The CDR3 spans 13 residues. 5'RACE with constant-segment primers yielded barcoded, UMI-tagged TCR alpha and TCR beta cDNA libraries. TCRdb reprocessed the 5' RACE reads with MiXCR, giving one entry per CDR3 protein. Of 350,000 to 450,000 distinct CDR3 sequences in the sample, 28% are singletons; the top ten hold roughly 13%. On this clonotype itself: The target antigen is unknown.

V usage is TRBV29-1 and J usage is TRBJ2-7; 7 bases line up with TRBD1. The sequenced sample was PBMCs or a T cell subset sorted from them (not recorded which). The origin of this receptor is an adult woman who had mild COVID-19 (a few samples of this study predate the infection). Cell type and time point are not known. In DNA, the CDR3 is TGCAGCGTTGGACCGGGACAGAACTACGAGCAGTACTTC. It yields the protein CSVGPGQNYEQYF.